The 31 T cell receptor beta chains in this list originate from one sample, sequenced in a study of cytomegalovirus exposure and HLA in healthy donors. The primer mix had 60 Vbeta and 13 Jbeta primers. Libraries were prepared by immunoSEQ multiplex PCR; TCRdb keeps only in-frame clonotypes and omits some of them. The repertoire holds about 130,000 clones, with roughly 74% as singletons. The sequenced sample consisted of PBMCs. Every receptor here comes from a middle-aged man in good health and CMV-seronegative.

This chain connects TRBV19 to TRBJ2-1; 8 positions agree with TRBD1. Trimming cost V 8 bases and J 8 bases; bases outside gene matches: 8. Germline V gene lookup returns CDR1 LNHDA and CDR2 SQIVND (reference sequence). The CDR3 is 13 residues long. The CDR3 region has the DNA TGTGCCAGTGGGGACAGGCCCTTGGATGAGCAGTTCTTC. Protein sequence: CASGDRPLDEQFF.

In its sample, this clone was seen a few times. The chain has TRBV29-1 and TRBJ1-6; possible D gene TRBD1, 6 bases. Germline V gene data show CDR1 as SQVTM and CDR2 as ANQGSEA. Trimming pared 6 bases from V and 11 bases from J, leaving 17 bases between. CDR3 length: 13 residues. CDR3 in DNA: TGCAGCGTCGCGGCCGAACAGGGTGCACCCCTCCACTTT. Protein sequence: CSVAAEQGAPLHF. The variable domain in full, with the rest retrieved from reference TRBV29-1 and TRBJ1-6, is SAVISQKPSRDICQRGTSLTIQCQVDSQVTMMFWYRQQPGQSLTLIATANQGSEATYESGFVIDKFPISRPNLTFSTLTVSNMSPEDSSIYLCSVAAEQGAPLHFGNGTRLTVT.

The chain couples TRBV27 to TRBJ2-7; TRBD2 is a possible D gene (6 bases). This CDR3 has 14 residues. With 4 bases removed from V and 7 bases from J, the gap between germline ends came to 17 bases. Germline CDR1 and CDR2: MNHEY and SMNVEV (reference sequence). Written as DNA, the CDR3 is TGTGCCAGCAGTTGGGGCTCTGGGAGCGGGGAGCAGTACTTC. This gives the protein CASSWGSGSGEQYF.

The chain combines TRBV5-1 with TRBJ2-5; 9 nucleotides line up with TRBD1. CDR3 length: 16 residues. The germline gives CDR1 SGHRS, CDR2 YFSETQ. V shed 3 bases, J shed 11 bases, and the junction held 17 bases outside the gene matches. CDR3 bases: TGCGCCAGCAGCTGGGGCCCCGGGACAGGGATGGGGGAGCAGTACTTC. Its translation is CASSWGPGTGMGEQYF.

This clone was seen only a few times. V gene TRBV28 combines with J gene TRBJ1-5; weak D call: TRBD1 (5 bases). Between the trimmed V and J ends, which lost 5 bases and 7 bases, there was a span of 15 bases. This CDR3 region has 14 residues. The germline gives CDR1 MDHEN, CDR2 SYDVKM. The CDR3 sequence is CASSTGTWGQPQHF. DNA for the CDR3: TGTGCCAGCAGTACCGGGACTTGGGGGCAGCCCCAGCATTTT.

A single count supports this clone. The chain uses TRBV19 and TRBJ1-2; TRBD1 agrees at 7 bases. The CDR3 extends over 14 amino acids. Germline V gives CDR1 LNHDA, CDR2 SQIVND (reference sequence). V shed 4 bases and J 4 bases; nucleotides not matched to a gene: 6. The CDR3 sequence is CASSTDRWSYGYTF. The CDR3 DNA reads as TGTGCCAGTAGTACGGACAGGTGGAGCTATGGCTACACCTTC.

This chain uses TRBV7-8 with TRBJ1-5; D is unresolved. The V gene's germline CDR1 is SGHVS and CDR2 FQNEAQ. This CDR3 is 13 amino acids long. Trimming cost V 5 bases and J 9 bases, with 14 bases left between them. The CDR3 spells CASSLLEGGPQHF. In DNA form, the CDR3 reads TGTGCCAGCAGCCTCCTGGAGGGCGGGCCCCAGCATTTT.

This clone was seen a single time. The gene calls are TRBV30 and TRBJ1-1; 8 bases are shared with TRBD1. After removal of 5 bases from V and 1 base from J, the junction contained 0 bases not matched to a gene. Germline assignment: CDR1 GTSNPN and CDR2 SVGIG (reference sequence). This CDR3 region has 12 residues. The CDR3 sequence is CAWGQGNTEAFF. CDR3 DNA: TGTGCCTGGGGACAGGGGAACACTGAAGCTTTCTTT.

The genes are TRBV5-8 and TRBJ1-5; no reliable D call. Germline assignment: CDR1 SGHTS and CDR2 YDEGEE. Deletions cut 0 bases from V and 4 bases from J, with 14 bases between. The CDR3 consists of 16 residues. CDR3 nucleotides: TGTGCCAGCAGCTTGGGGTGGGAGCGCCCAAATCAGCCCCAGCATTTT. Encoded protein: CASSLGWERPNQPQHF.

This rearrangement joins TRBV19 to TRBJ1-5; D gene unclear. Germline V gives CDR1 LNHDA, CDR2 SQIVND (reference sequence). This CDR3 spans 15 amino acids. The ends were cut back, 3 bases at V and 5 bases at J, with 14 bases in the middle. CDR3 loop: CASSISRSPHQPQHF. The CDR3 DNA sequence: TGTGCCAGTAGTATTAGCCGGTCCCCCCATCAGCCCCAGCATTTT. Full variable domain (missing parts from reference TRBV19 and TRBJ1-5): DGGITQSPKYLFRKEGQNVTLSCEQNLNHDAMYWYRQDPGQGLRLIYYSQIVNDFQKGDIAEGYSVSREKKESFPLTVTSAQKNPTAFYLCASSISRSPHQPQHFGDGTRLSIL.

The rearrangement links TRBV28 to TRBJ1-5; 9 bases agree with TRBD1. The germline V gene has CDR1 MDHEN and CDR2 SYDVKM. The CDR3 loop spans 14 amino acids. The J segment lost 6 bases and the V segment lost 0 bases, leaving 0 bases of the junction unmatched. The CDR3 sequence: CASSLWTGGQPQHF. In DNA, the CDR3 is TGTGCCAGCAGTTTATGGACAGGGGGTCAGCCCCAGCATTTT.

This clone was observed a few times. CDR3 residues: CASSLDSPGSSPLHF. CDR3 bases: TGTGCCAGCAGCTTGGACAGCCCCGGGAGTTCACCCCTCCACTTT. The chain combines TRBV5-6 with TRBJ1-6; D is ambiguous. Germline CDR1 is SGHDT and CDR2 is YYEEEE. The CDR3 sequence is 15 residues long. Trimming left V 0 bases short and J 9 bases short, with 13 bases between.

The genes are TRBV4-1 and TRBJ2-3; maybe TRBD2 (6 bases). The CDR3 is 15 residues long. The germline V gene encodes CDR1 MGHRA and CDR2 YSYEKL. V shed 8 bases and J shed 5 bases, with 20 bases lying between them. The CDR3: CASRITGGAVDTQYF. In DNA, the CDR3 is TGCGCCAGCCGGATAACCGGCGGGGCCGTAGATACGCAGTATTTT.

In the case of this clone: Germline and junction disagree at one end, which may indicate a read error. The same CDR3 arises from other DNA sequences in this sample as well. The gene calls are TRBV19 and TRBJ1-3; 7 bases agree with TRBD1. This CDR3 has 14 amino acids. Germline CDR1 reads LNHDA; CDR2 reads SQIVND (reference sequence). Here the CDR3 DNA reads TGCGCCAGTAGAAAGGGGGCGGCTGGAAACACCATATATTTT. It encodes CASRKGAAGNTIYF. Combining the CDR3 with reference TRBV19 and TRBJ1-3 gives the whole variable domain DGGITQSPKYLFRKEGQNVTLSCEQNLNHDAMYWYRQDPGQGLRLIYYSQIVNDFQKGDIAEGYSVSREKKESFPLTVTSAQKNPTAFYLCASRKGAAGNTIYFGEGSWLTVV.

This chain links TRBV27 with TRBJ1-2; 10 bases line up with TRBD1. Germline CDR1 is MNHEY and CDR2 is SMNVEV (reference sequence). Losses at the gene ends were 5 bases for V and 3 bases for J; bases not matched to a gene: 9. The length of the CDR3 is 16 residues. CDR3 residues: CASSLTPGQGHYGYTF. The CDR3 DNA is TGTGCCAGCAGTCTGACCCCGGGACAGGGGCACTATGGCTACACCTTC.

The chain employs TRBV7-2 and TRBJ2-7, with a tentative D call TRBD2 (6 bases). V was shortened by 6 bases and J by 1 base, with 7 bases between the two germline ends. From germline, CDR1 is SGHTA and CDR2 FQGNSA. CDR3 length: 12 residues. The CDR3 loop reads CASRGLSYEQYF. The CDR3, as DNA: TGTGCCAGCAGGGGACTTTCCTACGAGCAGTACTTC.

This clone turned up a few times. This chain links TRBV5-6 with TRBJ2-7, with TRBD1 matching 8 bases. This CDR3 region has 14 residues. Germline V gives CDR1 SGHDT, CDR2 YYEEEE. V was pared by 4 bases and J by 3 bases, with 6 bases of the junction left unmatched. Written as DNA, the CDR3 is TGTGCCAGCAGCCTAACCGGGACAGGCTACGAGCAGTACTTC. Amino acids: CASSLTGTGYEQYF.

This chain connects TRBV7-8 to TRBJ2-5, with 12 bases aligning to TRBD2. The germline V gene encodes CDR1 SGHVS and CDR2 FQNEAQ. V shed 4 bases and J 6 bases; nucleotides not matched to a gene: 9. The CDR3 has 16 amino acids. The CDR3, as DNA: TGTGCCAGCAGCTACCTGACTAGCGGGGGAATACAGACCCAGTACTTC. It is translated as CASSYLTSGGIQTQYF.

The rearrangement links TRBV7-8 to TRBJ1-2, with TRBD1 as a possible D gene (5 bases). V lost 5 bases and J lost 2, with 12 bases in between. The CDR3 covers 14 residues. Germline CDR1 is SGHVS and CDR2 is FQNEAQ. CDR3 sequence (DNA): TGTGCCAGCAGCCCCGGGGGGGTGAACTATGGCTACACCTTC. Encoded protein: CASSPGGVNYGYTF.

The chain couples TRBV19 to TRBJ2-4; no clear D. Per germline, CDR1 LNHDA and CDR2 SQIVND (reference sequence). V was shortened by 5 bases and J by 6 bases, with 23 bases between the two germline ends. The CDR3 is 17 residues long. For the CDR3, the DNA is TGTGCCAGTAGTGCTGAATTGAAAACCGCCGGGTTAAACATTCAGTACTTC. It encodes CASSAELKTAGLNIQYF.

The rearrangement links TRBV2 to TRBJ2-5; 9 bases agree with TRBD2. The junction had 6 bases not matched to a gene; V was cut back by 6 bases and J by 4 bases. The CDR3 sequence is 14 residues long. CDR1 and CDR2 from the germline V gene are SNHLY and FYNNEI. The chain's CDR3 is CASRGGGAGETQYF. In DNA, the CDR3 is TGTGCCAGCAGGGGCGGGGGGGCCGGAGAGACCCAGTACTTC. Full variable domain (rest looked up from reference TRBV2 and TRBJ2-5): EPEVTQTPSHQVTQMGQEVILRCVPISNHLYFYWYRQILGQKVEFLVSFYNNEISEKSEIFDDQFSVERPDGSNFTLKIRSTKLEDSAMYFCASRGGGAGETQYFGPGTRLLVL.

The chain recombines TRBV7-9 with TRBJ1-4; 10 bases agree with TRBD1. Germline V CDR1 and CDR2: SEHNR, FQNEAQ (reference sequence). With 5 bases clipped from V and 8 bases from J, the junction kept 8 bases outside the gene matches. The CDR3 has 15 amino acids. CDR3 in amino acids: CASSGRGQGHEKLFF. Here the CDR3 DNA reads TGTGCCAGCAGCGGGAGGGGACAGGGGCACGAAAAACTGTTTTTT.

The CDR3, as DNA: TGCGCCAGCAGCTTGGGACAGGGGAGATACAATGAGCAGTTCTTC. Translating it yields CASSLGQGRYNEQFF. The chain carries TRBV5-1 and TRBJ2-1; 8 positions agree with TRBD1. Per germline, CDR1 SGHRS and CDR2 YFSETQ. The CDR3 runs to 15 residues. After removal of 0 bases from V and 4 bases from J, the junction contained 3 bases not matched to a gene.

Points on this clone: One end of the junction varies from germline; a read error may be responsible. The genes are TRBV6-5 and TRBJ2-1; D is ambiguous. The CDR3 has 13 amino acids. Germline-derived CDR1 and CDR2 are MNHEY and SVGAGI. DNA for the CDR3: TGTGCCAGCAGTTACGGGTCCTACAGTGAGCAGTTCTTC. Protein product: CASSYGSYSEQFF.

V gene TRBV12-2 combines with J gene TRBJ1-2; the table's TRBD1 call for D was not verified on the DNA. TRBV12-2 is tagged as a pseudogene. CDR3 length: 13 residues. CDR3 coding DNA: TGTGCAAGTCGCTTAAACAGTAACTATGGCTACACCTTC. Translating gives CASRLNSNYGYTF.

This chain connects TRBV4-2 to TRBJ1-1, with D possibly matching TRBD1 (6 bases). The V gene's germline CDR1 is LGHNA and CDR2 YNFKEQ. The CDR3 has 17 residues. The ends were cut back, 0 bases at V and 5 bases at J, with 19 bases in the middle. CDR3 DNA sequence: TGTGCCAGCAGCCAAGATGGCCAGGGGTATTCCGTAACTGAAGCTTTCTTT. Amino acids: CASSQDGQGYSVTEAFF.

The V gene is TRBV5-8, the J gene TRBJ1-1, with D perhaps TRBD1 (6 bases). The CDR3 contains 12 residues. Germline assignment: CDR1 SGHTS and CDR2 YDEGEE. The V end lost 2 bases, the J end lost 5 bases, and 7 bases lay between the germline ends. The CDR3 bases are TGTGCCAGCAGCTTAACAGGGACTGAAGCTTTCTTT. Translating gives CASSLTGTEAFF.

The chain employs TRBV7-3 and TRBJ2-5, with 9 bases identical to TRBD2. Germline V CDR1 and CDR2: SGHTA, FQGTGA. J lost 5 bases, V lost 1 base, and 5 bases had no gene match. The CDR3 loop spans 15 amino acids. The CDR3 region is CASSLNAGGPETQYF. The CDR3 DNA is TGTGCCAGCAGCTTAAATGCGGGGGGGCCTGAGACCCAGTACTTC. Based on the CDR3 plus reference TRBV7-3 and TRBJ2-5, the full variable domain is GAGVSQTPSNKVTEKGKYVELRCDPISGHTALYWYRQSLGQGPEFLIYFQGTGAADDSGLPNDRFFAVRPEGSVSTLKIQRTERGDSAVYLCASSLNAGGPETQYFGPGTRLLVL.

The chain employs TRBV5-5 and TRBJ1-2; possibly TRBD1 for D (6 bases). The CDR3 spans 18 residues. CDR1 and CDR2 from the germline V gene are SGHKS and YYEKEE (reference sequence). Between the trimmed V and J ends, which lost 2 bases and 6 bases, there was a span of 26 bases. Here the CDR3 reads CASSFFRAGGGSAHGYTF. The DNA of the CDR3 is TGTGCCAGCAGCTTCTTTCGTGCCGGCGGGGGCTCGGCTCATGGCTACACCTTC.

This clone was counted a single time. The rearrangement uses TRBV7-9 and TRBJ1-1; D is undetermined. CDR1 is SEHNR, CDR2 FQNEAQ, per germline (reference sequence). CDR3 size: 12 residues. The V end was cut by 3 bases, the J end by 6 bases, with 8 bases between. The CDR3 DNA follows: TGTGCCAGCAGCTTTGTTCAGGCTGAAGCTTTCTTT. Protein sequence: CASSFVQAEAFF.

This chain joins TRBV5-1 and TRBJ2-1; no clear D gene. The CDR3 covers 15 residues. V lost 4 bases and J lost 1, with 12 bases in between. The germline CDR1 and CDR2 sequences are SGHRS and YFSETQ. The CDR3 protein is CASSPIFGSYNEQFF. CDR3 DNA sequence: TGCGCCAGCAGCCCAATATTCGGGTCCTACAATGAGCAGTTCTTC.